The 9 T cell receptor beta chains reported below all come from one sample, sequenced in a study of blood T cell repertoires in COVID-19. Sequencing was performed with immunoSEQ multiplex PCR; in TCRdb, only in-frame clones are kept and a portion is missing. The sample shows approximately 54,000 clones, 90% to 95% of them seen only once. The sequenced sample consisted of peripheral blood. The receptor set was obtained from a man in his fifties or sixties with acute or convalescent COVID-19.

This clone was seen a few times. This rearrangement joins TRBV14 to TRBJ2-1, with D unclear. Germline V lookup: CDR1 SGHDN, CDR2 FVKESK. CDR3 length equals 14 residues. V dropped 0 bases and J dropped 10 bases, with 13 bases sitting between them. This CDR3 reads CASSQDLIFAEQFF. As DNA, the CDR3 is TGTGCCAGCAGCCAAGATCTAATATTTGCGGAGCAGTTCTTC.

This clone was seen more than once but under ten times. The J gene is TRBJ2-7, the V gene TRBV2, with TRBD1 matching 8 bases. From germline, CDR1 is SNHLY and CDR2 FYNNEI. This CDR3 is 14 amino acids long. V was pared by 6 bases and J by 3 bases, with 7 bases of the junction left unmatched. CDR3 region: CASRAGQGFYEQYF. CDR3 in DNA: TGTGCCAGCAGAGCTGGACAGGGTTTCTACGAGCAGTACTTC.

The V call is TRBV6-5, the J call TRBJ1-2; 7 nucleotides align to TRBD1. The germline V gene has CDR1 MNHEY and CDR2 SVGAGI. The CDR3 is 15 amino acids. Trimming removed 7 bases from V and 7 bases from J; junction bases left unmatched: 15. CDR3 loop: CASIPRVDRFSGYTF. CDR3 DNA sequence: TGTGCCAGCATCCCAAGGGTGGACAGGTTTTCTGGCTACACCTTC.

The DNA for the CDR3 is TGTGCCAGCAGCCCAACTCCCTTTAGCGGGAGAAGGGCGAGGGGGGCCAACGTCCTGACTTTC. Its translation is CASSPTPFSGRRARGANVLTF. This chain uses TRBV14 with TRBJ2-6, with TRBD2 identical over 9 bases. Germline loops: CDR1 SGHDN, CDR2 FVKESK. The J segment lost 4 bases and the V segment lost 4 bases, leaving 20 bases of the junction unmatched. The CDR3 spans 21 residues.

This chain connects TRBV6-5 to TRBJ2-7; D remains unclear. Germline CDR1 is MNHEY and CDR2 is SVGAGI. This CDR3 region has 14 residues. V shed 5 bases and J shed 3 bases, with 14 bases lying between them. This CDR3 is CASSRSPSFYEQYF. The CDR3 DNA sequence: TGTGCCAGCAGTAGGAGTCCTTCCTTCTACGAGCAGTACTTC.

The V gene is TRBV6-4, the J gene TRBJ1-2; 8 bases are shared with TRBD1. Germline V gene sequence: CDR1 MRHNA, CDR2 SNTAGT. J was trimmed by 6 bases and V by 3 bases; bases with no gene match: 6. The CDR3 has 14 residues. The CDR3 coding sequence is TGTGCCAGCAGTGAACGAACAGGGGGGAATGGCTACACCTTC. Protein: CASSERTGGNGYTF.

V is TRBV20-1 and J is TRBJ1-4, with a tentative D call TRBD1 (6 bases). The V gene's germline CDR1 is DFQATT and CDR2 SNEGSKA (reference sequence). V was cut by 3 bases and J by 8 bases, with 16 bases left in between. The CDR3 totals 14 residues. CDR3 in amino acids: CSASYRVGEEKLFF. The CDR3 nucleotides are TGCAGTGCTAGTTACAGGGTGGGCGAAGAAAAACTGTTTTTT.

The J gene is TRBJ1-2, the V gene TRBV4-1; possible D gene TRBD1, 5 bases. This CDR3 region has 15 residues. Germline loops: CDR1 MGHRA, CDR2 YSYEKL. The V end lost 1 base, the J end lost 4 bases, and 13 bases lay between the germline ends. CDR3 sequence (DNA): TGCGCCAGCAGCCAAGTGGCGGGGGAAAGCTATGGCTACACCTTC. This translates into CASSQVAGESYGYTF.

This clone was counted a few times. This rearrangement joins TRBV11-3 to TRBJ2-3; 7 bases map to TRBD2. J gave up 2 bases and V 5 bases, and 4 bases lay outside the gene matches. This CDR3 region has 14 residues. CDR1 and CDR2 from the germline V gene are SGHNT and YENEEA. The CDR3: CASSIREDTDTQYF. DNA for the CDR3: TGTGCCAGCAGCATACGGGAGGACACAGATACGCAGTATTTT.